This T cell receptor (beta chain) comes out of a study of shared clonotypes between healthy human individuals. Study summary: CD8 memory received one plate per donor, CD8 naive two, CD4 memory three and CD4 naive three.

Profiling relied on immunoSEQ multiplex PCR, and the TCRdb table lists in-frame clones only, not all of them. Among some 1.5 million clones listed, over 95% were seen once. A note on this clone: The antigen remains unidentified.

Germline lookup yields CDR1 MNHEY and CDR2 SVGAGI. V trimming: 7 bases; J trimming: 5 bases; junction bases outside the gene matches: 4. The CDR3 runs to 12 residues. Study results and limitations: Memory subsets generally showed lower estimated richness than naive subsets.

The receptor was derived from a man aged 25-45 years in good health. Specimen: naive CD4+ T cells sorted from blood. The subset is: CD45RA+ positively selected. The chain employs TRBV6-5 and TRBJ2-7; TRBD2 matches at 8 bases. The CDR3 region has the DNA TGTGCCAGCACCGGGGGGGTCGACGAGCAGTACTTC. It encodes CASTGGVDEQYF.